This is a list of T cell receptor beta chains from one sample in a study of T-cell memory formation after mild COVID-19. TCRdb redid the calling of the 5' RACE reads with MiXCR, one entry per CDR3 protein. The sample holds roughly 350,000 distinct CDR3 sequences, 28% seen once. The sequenced sample consisted of PBMCs or a T cell subset sorted from them (not recorded which). The receptors were gathered from an adult woman who had mild COVID-19 (a few samples of this study predate the infection). Cell type and time point are not known. CDR3s include the opening cysteine and the closing phenylalanine or tryptophan. Each record gives: D gene, V gene, J gene, clone size, CDR3 DNA, CDR3 protein. D genes are given only for firm matches. Only some rows state a clone size, as once, few, many or a class for expanded clones.

d_call: TRBD2
v_call: TRBV10-2
j_call: TRBJ2-5
clone_size: -
cdr3_nt: TGCGCCAGCAGTGAGTCGACTAGCGGGGGGTGGAAGACCCAGTACTTC
cdr3_aa: CASSESTSGGWKTQYF

d_call: TRBD1
v_call: TRBV6-6
j_call: TRBJ1-1
clone_size: -
cdr3_nt: TGTGCCAGCAGTTTCCCCCGACAGGGCCTGTACACTGAAGCTTTCTTT
cdr3_aa: CASSFPRQGLYTEAFF

d_call: TRBD1
v_call: TRBV6-5
j_call: TRBJ1-1
clone_size: -
cdr3_nt: TGTGCCAGCAGTTACCGCCGAAGACAGGGGGGGGAGAACACTGAAGCTTTCTTT
cdr3_aa: CASSYRRRQGGENTEAFF

d_call: -
v_call: TRBV10-3
j_call: TRBJ1-1
clone_size: -
cdr3_nt: TGTGCCATCAGTGGTCGAGACCAGACAGGGAACACTGAAGCTTTCTTT
cdr3_aa: CAISGRDQTGNTEAFF

d_call: -
v_call: TRBV29-1
j_call: TRBJ2-7
clone_size: few
cdr3_nt: TGCAGCGTTACCCCGACCGGGACGCTGGACGCGATGGAGCAGTACTTC
cdr3_aa: CSVTPTGTLDAMEQYF

d_call: TRBD2
v_call: TRBV20-1
j_call: TRBJ2-1
clone_size: many
cdr3_nt: TGCAGTGCTAGAGATGGACTAGCGGGGTACAATGAGCAGTTCTTC
cdr3_aa: CSARDGLAGYNEQFF

d_call: TRBD1
v_call: TRBV4-1
j_call: TRBJ2-4
clone_size: -
cdr3_nt: TGCGCCAGCAGCCTCGTAACGGGACAGGGGGCGAAAAACATTCAGTACTTC
cdr3_aa: CASSLVTGQGAKNIQYF

d_call: TRBD1
v_call: TRBV7-2
j_call: TRBJ1-5
clone_size: -
cdr3_nt: TGTGCCAGCAGCACTCGGACAGGGGATCAGCCCCAGCATTTT
cdr3_aa: CASSTRTGDQPQHF

d_call: -
v_call: TRBV11-2
j_call: TRBJ2-7
clone_size: -
cdr3_nt: TGTGCCAGCAGCGTATTCCAGGGGTTCGAGCAGTACTTC
cdr3_aa: CASSVFQGFEQYF

d_call: TRBD1
v_call: TRBV20-1
j_call: TRBJ2-5
clone_size: -
cdr3_nt: TGCAGTGCAGGGTCTGGGTATGCAATGGCGGACAGGGGGCAAGAGACCCAGTACTTC
cdr3_aa: CSAGSGYAMADRGQETQYF

d_call: -
v_call: TRBV4-1
j_call: TRBJ2-1
clone_size: -
cdr3_nt: TGCGCCAGCAGCCAAGGGCGGGGAAGCTCCTACAATGAGCAGTTCTTC
cdr3_aa: CASSQGRGSSYNEQFF

d_call: -
v_call: TRBV25-1
j_call: TRBJ2-5
clone_size: -
cdr3_nt: TGTGCCAGCAGTGATCTCGCCCCAGAGACCCAGTACTTC
cdr3_aa: CASSDLAPETQYF

d_call: TRBD1
v_call: TRBV29-1
j_call: TRBJ2-5
clone_size: few
cdr3_nt: TGCAGCGCTCGACAGGGAACGCAGGAGACCCAGTACTTC
cdr3_aa: CSARQGTQETQYF

d_call: -
v_call: TRBV20-1
j_call: TRBJ1-1
clone_size: once
cdr3_nt: TGCAGTGCTAGTTGGACAGTGGGGAACACTGAAGCTTTCTTT
cdr3_aa: CSASWTVGNTEAFF

d_call: -
v_call: TRBV4-3
j_call: TRBJ2-7
clone_size: -
cdr3_nt: TGCGCCAGCAGCCAAGACTCCTCGTGGGTCGAGCAGTACTTC
cdr3_aa: CASSQDSSWVEQYF

d_call: -
v_call: TRBV4-3
j_call: TRBJ2-2
clone_size: -
cdr3_nt: TGCGCCAGCAGCCAAGATCGACAGATGGGTGGGACCGGGGAGCTGTTTTTT
cdr3_aa: CASSQDRQMGGTGELFF

d_call: -
v_call: TRBV11-3
j_call: TRBJ2-1
clone_size: -
cdr3_nt: TGTGCCAGCAGCAAAGGGGCTAGCAATGAGCAGTTCTTC
cdr3_aa: CASSKGASNEQFF

d_call: TRBD2
v_call: TRBV20-1
j_call: TRBJ2-3
clone_size: -
cdr3_nt: TGCAGTGCTAGGGACCAACTAGCGGGGGGGAACACAGATACGCAGTATTTT
cdr3_aa: CSARDQLAGGNTDTQYF

d_call: -
v_call: TRBV9
j_call: TRBJ2-2
clone_size: -
cdr3_nt: TGTGCCTCAGGAACGAACACCGGGGAGCTGTTTTTT
cdr3_aa: CASGTNTGELFF

d_call: TRBD1
v_call: TRBV6-5
j_call: TRBJ1-1
clone_size: -
cdr3_nt: TGTGCCAGCAGTTACGGGGGACAGGGGGCGAGGTCTGAAGCTTTCTTT
cdr3_aa: CASSYGGQGARSEAFF

d_call: -
v_call: TRBV9
j_call: TRBJ2-2
clone_size: -
cdr3_nt: TGTGCCAGCAGCGCAAGGGACGGGGACACCGGGGAGCTGTTTTTT
cdr3_aa: CASSARDGDTGELFF

d_call: TRBD2
v_call: TRBV4-1
j_call: TRBJ2-5
clone_size: many
cdr3_nt: TGCGCCAGCAGACGGCTGCTAGCGGGGTTGGAGACCCAGTACTTC
cdr3_aa: CASRRLLAGLETQYF

d_call: TRBD1
v_call: TRBV15
j_call: TRBJ1-2
clone_size: -
cdr3_nt: TGTGCCACCAGCAGAGATTCAGGACAGGGCTATGGCTACACCTTC
cdr3_aa: CATSRDSGQGYGYTF

d_call: -
v_call: TRBV29-1
j_call: TRBJ2-7
clone_size: few
cdr3_nt: TGCAGCGTAGGTACTTCACCCCACGAGCAGTACTTC
cdr3_aa: CSVGTSPHEQYF

d_call: TRBD2
v_call: TRBV7-9
j_call: TRBJ2-5
clone_size: few
cdr3_nt: TGTGCCAGCAGCTTAGTCGGGACTAGGCTCCAAGAGACCCAGTACTTC
cdr3_aa: CASSLVGTRLQETQYF